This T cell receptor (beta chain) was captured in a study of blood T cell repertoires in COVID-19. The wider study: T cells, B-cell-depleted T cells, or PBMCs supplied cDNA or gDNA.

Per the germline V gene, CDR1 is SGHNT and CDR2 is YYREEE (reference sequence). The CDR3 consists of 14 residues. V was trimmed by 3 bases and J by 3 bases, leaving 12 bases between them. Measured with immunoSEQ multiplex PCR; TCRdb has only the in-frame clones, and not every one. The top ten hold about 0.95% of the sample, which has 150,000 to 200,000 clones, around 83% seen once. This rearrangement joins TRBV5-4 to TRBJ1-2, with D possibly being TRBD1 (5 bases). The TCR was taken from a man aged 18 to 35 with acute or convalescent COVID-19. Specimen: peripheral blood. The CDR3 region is CASSSRGGDYGYTF. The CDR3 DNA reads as TGTGCCAGCAGCTCCCGGGGAGGGGACTATGGCTACACCTTC.